This TCR beta chain was sequenced for a study of blood T cell repertoires in COVID-19. About the research overall: Samples representing acute and convalescent COVID-19 were sourced from the United States, Italy and Spain. Nucleic acid was either cDNA or gDNA, and it came from T cells, B-cell-depleted T cells, or PBMCs.

Original processing notes: Quantification of nucleated cells was approximated via reference gene primer amplification. The repertoire was sequenced with immunoSEQ multiplex PCR; TCRdb's copy has only in-frame clones and lacks some. The DNA was the basis for D and trimming; V, J and clone size are from that table. Here the sample spans over 60,000 clones, 86% being singletons. The V gene's germline CDR1 is ENHRY and CDR2 SYGVKD. Trimming shortened V by 3 bases and J by 8 bases, and 8 bases separated the two germline ends. There are 12 residues in the CDR3. This clone was picked up one time. J is TRBJ1-3 and V is TRBV10-3; D unresolved. The receptor comes from a middle-aged man with acute or convalescent COVID-19. Sequenced: peripheral blood. CDR3 region: CAISDGADTIYF. The CDR3 DNA reads as TGTGCCATCAGTGATGGAGCGGACACCATATATTTT.